This T cell receptor beta chain derives from a study of low-dose radiotherapy and immunotherapy resistance in tumors (dated by TCRdb to about 2022). Describing the broader study: In Cohort 1, 0.5 Gy per fraction was delivered every 2 weeks, and a total PTV dose of 6.5 Gy was prescribed. In Cohort 2, 1 Gy per fraction was delivered every two weeks, for a total of 13 Gy over 26 weeks. Patients were given nivolumab as a 240 mg flat dose every two weeks and ipilimumab at 1 mg/kg every six weeks, with both drugs delivered intravenously. Cyclophosphamide 200 mg/m2 was administered intravenously every two weeks, one day before each radiation and immunotherapy administration. Starting on cycle 1 day 1, patients took 300 mg of aspirin by mouth once a day for four cycles. The trial did not randomize participants into treatment groups. Eight patients were included in the translational analysis, namely three from the first dose cohort plus the first five from the second dose cohort.

Sequencing was carried out with an Illumina HiSeq 2500. To make first-strand cDNA, Superscript III was used along with a set of TRAV- and TRBV-specific primers so that both the TCRalpha and TCRbeta chains were covered. TCRs were amplified for about 22 PCR cycles with Phusion, using a constant-region primer paired with the adapter attached to the V primers. Amplification of the isolated mRNA was done with the MessageAmp II aRNA Amplification Kit, which involved a roughly 15-hour in vitro transcription at 37 degrees C. The Dynabeads mRNA DIRECT Purification Kit was used to isolate the mRNA for TCR sequencing. Indexed Illumina adapters were added in a second Phusion PCR of roughly 26 cycles, after which AMPure XP beads were used to purify the products. For the original study's pipeline: Using custom Perl scripts, TCR sequences encoding the same protein were pooled, out-of-frame sequences were removed, and the abundance of each clonotype was computed. Any TCR sequence backed by just one read was left out of the analysis. Among the metrics used to describe the repertoires were Shannon entropy, Gini index, clonality, richness, and the frequency of TCRs shared between repertoires. TCRdb trimmed public reads at Q25 via fastp, called clones via MiXCR and kept in-frame beta chains. All rows with the same CDR3 protein become a single entry with the most common DNA and genes. The authors' filters were not applied to this entry. The sample table shows about 60,000 distinct CDR3 sequences, and around 25% are seen once. 5.5% to 6% of the sample is in the top ten clones.

Regarding this clonotype: Its antigen specificity is not known. Within one base of it there is no much larger clone, and no base qualities were kept.

Including cysteine and phenylalanine, the CDR3 has 17 amino acids. This entry keeps only the CDR3 DNA: 51 bases, framed from base 1. CDR1 and CDR2, looked up from the germline V gene, are SGHAT and FQNNGV. Trimming costs V 7 bases and J 0 bases, and their ends lie 18 bases apart. This specimen's time point label, per the study, means: before trial treatment. The donors came from RACIN, which was a single-arm phase I dose-escalation trial that paired nivolumab and ipilimumab with aspirin, low-dose cyclophosphamide and low-dose radiotherapy. Patients with advanced, TIL-negative solid tumors were considered eligible.

The sequences come from PBMCs, collected before treatment. The V and J genes are TRBV11-2 and TRBJ2-2; the D segment is perhaps TRBD1 or TRBD2, each sharing 5 matched bases. This sequence originates from a male donor with prostate cancer. This receptor carries the CDR3 CASTLLPGPANTGELFF. The nucleotide sequence is given as TGTGCCAGCACCCTTCTCCCGGGACCCGCGAACACCGGGGAGCTGTTTTTT.